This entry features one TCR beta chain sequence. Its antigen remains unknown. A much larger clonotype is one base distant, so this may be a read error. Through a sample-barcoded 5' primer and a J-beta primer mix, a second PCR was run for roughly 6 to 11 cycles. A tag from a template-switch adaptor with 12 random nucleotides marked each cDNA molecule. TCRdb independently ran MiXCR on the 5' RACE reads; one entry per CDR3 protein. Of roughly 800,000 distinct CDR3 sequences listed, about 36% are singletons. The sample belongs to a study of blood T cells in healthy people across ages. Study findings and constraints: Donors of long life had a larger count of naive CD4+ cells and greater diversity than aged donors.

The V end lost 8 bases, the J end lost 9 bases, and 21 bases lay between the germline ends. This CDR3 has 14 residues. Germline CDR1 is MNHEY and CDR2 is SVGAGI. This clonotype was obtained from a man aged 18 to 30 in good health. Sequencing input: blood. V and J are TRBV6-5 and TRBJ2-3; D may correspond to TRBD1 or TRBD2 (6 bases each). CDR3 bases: TGTGCCAGCGCGGGACACGGAGTTGGAAAGACGCAGTATTTT. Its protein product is CASAGHGVGKTQYF.